These 27 T cell receptor beta chains were all obtained from the same sample, sequenced in a study of T cells in localized non-small cell lung cancer. TCRdb's copy holds only in-frame clones and misses some; the assay was immunoSEQ multiplex PCR. This table has under 150,000 clones, around 89% appearing once. The sequencing here drew on peripheral blood, taken before any cancer treatment. These receptors came from a female donor older than 55 with stage I lung adenocarcinoma.

The chain recombines TRBV6-5 with TRBJ1-1, with D hard to call. Trimming pared 7 bases from V and 2 bases from J, leaving 14 bases between. Germline values: CDR1 MNHEY, CDR2 SVGAGI. This CDR3 comprises 14 residues. The CDR3 region has the DNA TGTGCCAGCACCATCCGACGGCTAAACACTGAAGCTTTCTTT. Residues: CASTIRRLNTEAFF.

This rearrangement joins TRBV28 to TRBJ2-7; D may be TRBD1 or TRBD2 (5 bases each). Per germline, CDR1 MDHEN and CDR2 SYDVKM. Between the trimmed V and J ends, which lost 7 bases and 1 base, there was a span of 14 bases. The CDR3 runs to 14 residues. The CDR3 protein is CASTRTGRSYEQYF. The CDR3 bases are TGTGCCAGCACCCGGACGGGACGGTCCTACGAGCAGTACTTC.

This rearrangement joins TRBV28 to TRBJ1-2; 7 nucleotides match TRBD1. With V trimmed by 5 bases and J by 7 bases, 10 bases remained unmatched. Germline values: CDR1 MDHEN, CDR2 SYDVKM. CDR3 length: 14 amino acids. The DNA of the CDR3 is TGTGCCAGCAGTAAGGGACAGATGGTGGGTGGCTACACCTTC. It specifies CASSKGQMVGGYTF.

The CDR3 DNA is TGTGCCAGCAGCTCACCCAGCGGGAGGGCCTTCGAGCAGTTCTTC. It translates to CASSSPSGRAFEQFF. The J gene is TRBJ2-1, the V gene TRBV5-4, with 10 bases matching TRBD2. With 3 bases clipped from V and 10 bases from J, the junction kept 10 bases outside the gene matches. Germline V gene sequence: CDR1 SGHNT, CDR2 YYREEE (reference sequence). The CDR3 is made up of 15 amino acids.

The chain links TRBV4-1 to TRBJ1-2; D ambiguous. The CDR3 consists of 18 residues. The ends were cut back, 1 base at V and 1 base at J, with 19 bases in the middle. Germline V gene sequence: CDR1 MGHRA, CDR2 YSYEKL. In DNA, the CDR3 is TGCGCCAGCAGCCAAGGGTCTTGGTTCACTCCTGATAACTATGGCTACACCTTC. Translation gives CASSQGSWFTPDNYGYTF.

The genes are TRBV6-1 and TRBJ2-7; 12 positions match TRBD1. This CDR3 contains 14 residues. V shed 5 bases and J 6 bases; nucleotides not matched to a gene: 5. Germline V gene sequence: CDR1 MNHNS, CDR2 SASEGT. Written as DNA, the CDR3 is TGTGCCAGCAGTTCCGGGACAGGGGGCGGCGAGCAGTACTTC. Translation gives CASSSGTGGGEQYF.

This clone was observed a handful of times. This chain uses TRBV5-1 with TRBJ2-7, with TRBD1 identical over 7 bases. Germline CDR1 is SGHRS and CDR2 is YFSETQ. The CDR3 length is 14 residues. The junction had 6 bases not matched to a gene; V was cut back by 1 base and J by 5 bases. CDR3 nucleotide sequence: TGCGCCAGCAGCTTGCGGCAACAGGGGAACGAGCAGTACTTC. This encodes CASSLRQQGNEQYF.

The chain recombines TRBV28 with TRBJ1-2, with D possibly matching TRBD1 (5 bases). V lost 7 bases and J 7 bases, leaving 25 bases between the germline ends. The germline V gene encodes CDR1 MDHEN and CDR2 SYDVKM. The CDR3 spans 16 residues. This chain's CDR3 is CASNKKTAVSWGGYTF. DNA of the CDR3: TGTGCCAGCAACAAAAAGACAGCCGTCAGCTGGGGTGGCTACACCTTC.

The rearrangement links TRBV5-1 to TRBJ1-2; D gene uncertain. The CDR3 totals 16 residues. CDR1 is SGHRS, CDR2 YFSETQ, per germline. Trimming shortened V by 4 bases and J by 4 bases, and 20 bases separated the two germline ends. The CDR3 reads CASSPEGNRLTYGYTF. The DNA for the CDR3 is TGCGCCAGCAGCCCGGAAGGCAACAGATTGACCTATGGCTACACCTTC.

This chain joins TRBV9 and TRBJ2-7, with a weak D call TRBD1 (5 bases). The germline V gene has CDR1 SGDLS and CDR2 YYNGEE. The V end was cut by 7 bases, the J end by 5 bases, with 13 bases between. The length of the CDR3 is 12 residues. The CDR3 reads CASPQGCHEQYF. The CDR3 DNA is TGTGCCAGCCCCCAGGGCTGCCACGAGCAGTACTTC.

V usage is TRBV2 and J usage is TRBJ2-1; D is perhaps TRBD2 (5 bases). The CDR3 is 15 amino acids. Trimming left V 4 bases short and J 6 bases short, with 16 bases between. Germline V gene lookup returns CDR1 SNHLY and CDR2 FYNNEI. In DNA form, the CDR3 reads TGTGCCAGCAGTGGGAATAGCGTGATCGGCAATGAGCAGTTCTTC. Translating it yields CASSGNSVIGNEQFF.

The V and J genes are TRBV27 and TRBJ1-1; TRBD1 matches at 10 bases. CDR3 length: 16 amino acids. Losses at the gene ends were 6 bases for V and 5 bases for J; bases not matched to a gene: 12. CDR1 and CDR2 from the germline V gene are MNHEY and SMNVEV (reference sequence). CDR3 amino acids: CASSLGDRGRLTEAFF. The CDR3 DNA sequence: TGTGCCAGCAGCCTTGGGGACAGGGGAAGACTGACTGAAGCTTTCTTT.

The rearrangement uses TRBV4-1 and TRBJ2-3; the match to TRBD2 covers 12 bases. The germline gives CDR1 MGHRA, CDR2 YSYEKL. The CDR3 spans 15 residues. Trimming removed 4 bases from V and 5 bases from J; junction bases left unmatched: 4. The CDR3 coding sequence is TGCGCCAGCAGCCCCCCACTAGCGGGAGGAGATACGCAGTATTTT. It specifies CASSPPLAGGDTQYF.

V gene TRBV14 combines with J gene TRBJ1-2, with D possibly TRBD1 on 5 matching bases. CDR3 size: 14 residues. From germline, CDR1 is SGHDN and CDR2 FVKESK. Trimming cost V 0 bases and J 4 bases, with 9 bases left between them. The CDR3 sequence is CASSQDPTVYGYTF. The DNA for the CDR3 is TGTGCCAGCAGCCAAGATCCGACAGTCTATGGCTACACCTTC.

The gene calls are TRBV18 and TRBJ1-2, with 11 bases aligning to TRBD1. The CDR3 contains 15 residues. The junction had 5 bases not matched to a gene; V was cut back by 2 bases and J by 6 bases. Germline CDR1 and CDR2: KGHSH and LQKENI. The CDR3 sequence: CASSPAGTGGHGYTF. CDR3 nucleotide sequence: TGTGCCAGCTCACCAGCCGGGACAGGGGGTCATGGCTACACCTTC. Complete variable domain (other parts from reference TRBV18 and TRBJ1-2): NAGVMQNPRHLVRRRGQEARLRCSPMKGHSHVYWYRQLPEEGLKFMVYLQKENIIDESGMPKERFSAEFPKEGPSILRIQQVVRGDSAAYFCASSPAGTGGHGYTFGSGTRLTVV.

V usage is TRBV5-6 and J usage is TRBJ2-1; TRBD1 aligns across 8 bases. Trimming at V came to 0 bases and at J to 6 bases, leaving 5 bases not matched to a gene. CDR1 SGHDT and CDR2 YYEEEE come from the germline V gene. The CDR3 length is 15 residues. CDR3 DNA sequence: TGTGCCAGCAGCTTGGGGGGGACAGGACTCAATGAGCAGTTCTTC. Translated: CASSLGGTGLNEQFF.

The rearrangement links TRBV5-1 to TRBJ1-3, with a weak D call TRBD1 (5 bases). The CDR3 has 16 amino acids. Germline V gene sequence: CDR1 SGHRS, CDR2 YFSETQ. The V gene lost 1 base and the J gene lost 0 bases, with 11 bases spanning the gap. CDR3 nucleotide sequence: TGCGCCAGCAGCTTGTATACGGGGACCTCTGGAAACACCATATATTTT. This sequence encodes CASSLYTGTSGNTIYF. Combining the CDR3 with reference TRBV5-1 and TRBJ1-3 gives the whole variable domain KAGVTQTPRYLIKTRGQQVTLSCSPISGHRSVSWYQQTPGQGLQFLFEYFSETQRNKGNFPGRFSGRQFSNSRSEMNVSTLELGDSALYLCASSLYTGTSGNTIYFGEGSWLTVV.

The chain combines TRBV15 with TRBJ2-1, with D unresolved. CDR3 length: 15 residues. The germline V gene encodes CDR1 LNHNV and CDR2 YYDKDF (reference sequence). V was shortened by 0 bases and J by 4 bases, with 10 bases between the two germline ends. This chain's CDR3 is CATSRDRASYNEQFF. In DNA, the CDR3 is TGTGCCACCAGCAGAGATCGGGCATCTTACAATGAGCAGTTCTTC.

The rearrangement joins TRBV10-1 to TRBJ2-3; no clear D gene. Germline loops: CDR1 WNHNN, CDR2 SYGVQD (reference sequence). The CDR3 has 15 residues. V lost 2 bases and J lost 0, with 9 bases in between. The CDR3 protein is CASSERSSSTDTQYF. The CDR3 nucleotides are TGCGCCAGCAGTGAGAGGAGTTCTAGCACAGATACGCAGTATTTT.

The chain is built from TRBV6-1 and TRBJ1-3; 8 nucleotides line up with TRBD1. Germline V gene data show CDR1 as MNHNS and CDR2 as SASEGT. Trimming removed 11 bases from V and 8 bases from J; junction bases left unmatched: 14. The CDR3 has 14 amino acids. The CDR3 spells CAAVSQAGGHTIYF. In nucleotides, the CDR3 is TGTGCCGCCGTTAGTCAGGCAGGGGGCCACACCATATATTTT.

With regard to this clone: The germline gene is not matched at one end of the junction; a read error may be the cause. V and J are TRBV7-7 and TRBJ1-5; D not resolved. In germline, CDR1 is SSHAT, CDR2 FNYEAQ (reference sequence). The length of the CDR3 is 13 residues. The CDR3, as DNA: TGTGCTAGCAGCTTAGGGAGATTTCAGCCCCAGCATTTT. Its translation: CASSLGRFQPQHF. Using reference TRBV7-7 and TRBJ1-5 for the parts outside the CDR3, the full variable domain is GAGVSQSPRYKVTKRGQDVTLRCDPISSHATLYWYQQALGQGPEFLTYFNYEAQPDKSGLPSDRFSAERPEGSISTLTIQRTEQRDSAMYRCASSLGRFQPQHFGDGTRLSIL.

As DNA, the CDR3 is TGTGCCAGCAGCCGAGGACAGAACTTGAACACTGAAGCTTTCTTT. This gives the protein CASSRGQNLNTEAFF. The genes are TRBV2 and TRBJ1-1; perhaps TRBD1 as D (6 bases). Germline V gene lookup returns CDR1 SNHLY and CDR2 FYNNEI. Trimming stripped 6 bases from V and 0 bases from J, with 14 bases between. The CDR3 extends over 15 amino acids.

This chain uses TRBV2 with TRBJ2-7; a weak D match, TRBD1 (5 bases). The CDR3 consists of 13 residues. Germline CDR1 is SNHLY and CDR2 is FYNNEI. V was pared by 7 bases and J by 5 bases, with 15 bases between. As DNA, the CDR3 is TGTGCCAGCAAAGGGCCAGGGCAGCACGAGCAGTACTTC. Protein sequence: CASKGPGQHEQYF.

The chain joins TRBV30 to TRBJ1-4, with D possibly TRBD1 on 5 matching bases. The V end was cut by 3 bases, the J end by 1 base, with 15 bases between. This CDR3 region has 16 residues. Germline assignment: CDR1 GTSNPN and CDR2 SVGIG (reference sequence). CDR3 protein: CAWRAGIPRTNEKLFF. In DNA form, the CDR3 reads TGTGCCTGGAGAGCAGGGATTCCGAGAACTAATGAAAAACTGTTTTTT.

This chain joins TRBV10-3 and TRBJ2-5; TRBD2 aligns across 7 bases. V trimming: 3 bases; J trimming: 5 bases; junction bases outside the gene matches: 3. The CDR3 totals 13 residues. Germline CDR1 is ENHRY and CDR2 is SYGVKD. The CDR3 sequence is CAISDVSGETQYF. CDR3 coding DNA: TGTGCCATCAGTGATGTTAGCGGGGAGACCCAGTACTTC.

This clone has just one count. This chain uses TRBV15 with TRBJ2-3; 14 bases align to TRBD2. The CDR3 has 15 residues. Unmatched junction bases numbered 0, after V lost 1 base and J lost 6 bases. Looked up from germline, CDR1 is LNHNV and CDR2 is YYDKDF (reference sequence). The CDR3 DNA sequence: TGTGCCACCAGCAGAGGACTAGCGGGAGGGGATACGCAGTATTTT. It yields the protein CATSRGLAGGDTQYF.

The rearrangement joins TRBV7-7 to TRBJ2-1; possibly TRBD1 or TRBD2 for D (5 bases each). The germline V gene has CDR1 SSHAT and CDR2 FNYEAQ (reference sequence). V lost 5 bases to trimming and J lost 9 bases, with 20 bases between them. CDR3 length: 15 residues. CDR3 region: CASSQDWGGGSEQFF. For the CDR3, the DNA is TGTGCCAGCAGCCAGGACTGGGGTGGGGGTAGTGAGCAGTTCTTC.